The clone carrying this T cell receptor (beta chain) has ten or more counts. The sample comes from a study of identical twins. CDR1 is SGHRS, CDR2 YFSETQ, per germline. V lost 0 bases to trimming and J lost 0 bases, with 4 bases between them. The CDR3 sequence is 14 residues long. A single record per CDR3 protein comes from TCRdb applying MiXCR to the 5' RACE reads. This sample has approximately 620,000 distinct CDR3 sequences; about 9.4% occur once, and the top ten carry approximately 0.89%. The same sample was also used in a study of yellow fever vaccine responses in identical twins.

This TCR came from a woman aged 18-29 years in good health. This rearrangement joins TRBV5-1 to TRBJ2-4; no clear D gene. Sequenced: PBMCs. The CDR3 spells CASSLDLAKNIQYF. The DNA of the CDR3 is TGCGCCAGCAGCTTGGACCTAGCCAAAAACATTCAGTACTTC.